This T cell receptor (beta chain) was retrieved from a study of T cells in Graves' hyperthyroidism and ophthalmopathy (dated by TCRdb to about 2019). Turning to the overall study: Peripheral blood samples were taken at the time of initial diagnosis, prior to any treatment. To identify TCR V-J signatures that set the groups apart, the researchers used a discovery cohort of more than 95 patients, made up of 40 to 45 with Graves' ophthalmopathy and about 60 with stable Graves' hyperthyroidism. Prospective prediction of ophthalmopathy was tested in an independent validation cohort of approximately 18 hyperthyroidism patients and 15 to 17 patients who later progressed to ophthalmopathy. The roughly 90 discovery patients were divided at random into training and test sets in a 7:3 ratio. In addition, the study compared T-cell repertoires in thyroid tissue and in blood from roughly six Graves' hyperthyroidism patients. Following sampling, methimazole starting at 30 mg daily was given to hyperthyroidism patients, and high-dose intravenous methylprednisolone was given to ophthalmopathy patients. According to the paper, TCR Vbeta CDR3 sequencing was carried out on about 140 peripheral blood samples, which came from 40 to 45 ophthalmopathy, 75 or so hyperthyroidism and roughly 17 progressor patients.

A note on this clonotype: Its antigen specificity is not known. Base qualities are not at hand, and no much larger clone is one base apart.

The V end gives up 5 bases and the J end 5 bases, leaving 10 bases in the junction not matched to a gene. The CDR3 has 16 amino acids, counting the end cysteine and phenylalanine. Of all the DNA, just the CDR3 is kept, 48 bases in frame from base 1. CDR1 and CDR2 were assigned from the germline V gene (reference sequence) as LNHDA and SQIVND. What the authors observed across the whole study: Most expanded thyroid clonotypes (frequency above 0.001) were also detected in blood, suggesting blood repertoires may reflect thyroid immune responses. No statistical method was used to fix the sample size in advance, and group allocation was not hidden from the investigators. A model built on a 13 V-J signature distinguished ophthalmopathy from stable hyperthyroidism, reaching around 88% sensitivity and about 81% specificity in cross-validation and 80%/75% in testing. In validation, the model predicted progression to ophthalmopathy a median of 6.5 months before onset, with over 55% sensitivity and about 72% specificity.

Ophthalmopathy patients had moderately to severely active disease, with a Clinical Activity Score of 3 or more, a NOSPECS grade of 4 or more, and a disease duration of less than 3 months. Any patient with an uncontrolled infection, another autoimmune disease, pregnancy or lactation was excluded. Diagnoses were based on clinical symptoms, serum thyroxine and TRAb, thyroid ultrasound and orbital computed tomography. Ficoll-Paque density gradient centrifugation was used to isolate PBMCs from around 9.1 ml of fresh peripheral blood. Total RNA was extracted using Trizol reagent, and RNA quality was assessed on an Agilent 2100 Bioanalyzer. The TCR beta CDR3 regions were amplified from RNA transcripts. For the first round of RT-PCR on the TCR CDR3, the HTBI primer set was used together with the Qiagen OneStep RT-PCR kit. Libraries were constructed in a second round of multiplex PCR, after which size selection and purification were carried out. Libraries were sequenced paired-end with 100 bp reads on an Illumina HiSeq2000. As for how the authors treated the data: SOAPnuke was used to process the raw data, with reads discarded if the reads contained adapters or uncalled bases, had a mean Phred below 15, or lacked an exact constant-primer or identifier match. COPE v1.2.5 was used to merge the high-quality paired reads, and each unique nucleotide sequence was defined as a clonotype. MiTCR v1.1 was used to align clonotypes to the IMGT TRBV, TRBD and TRBJ reference segments. Analysis was restricted to V-J combinations with a frequency above 0.0001, which covered 99.2% of repertoires. A TCS score was defined as the ratio between F50 (clonal expansion) and ExV (chaos), using BLOSUM62-based TCRdist between CDR3 peptides within each V-J. Welch's t-statistics and random forest reduced 450 to 600 V-J features to 10 to 15, which were used in a naive Bayes classifier (R e1071). TCRdb reprocessing: public reads trimmed at Q25 with fastp, clones called with MiXCR, in-frame beta chains kept. One record per CDR3 amino acid sequence lists the most common genes and DNA. What appears here as the V and J calls and clone size reflects TCRdb's work, not the paper's. For this sample the table gives about 640,000 distinct CDR3 sequences, of which more than 14% were detected only once. The ten largest clones add up to around 12% of the sample.

The sequenced material came from blood. The source of this sequence is a woman in her fifties or sixties with Graves' ophthalmopathy. Recombination joined TRBV19 with TRBJ2-5; the junction holds 11 bases that match TRBD2. The DNA sequence follows: TGTGCCAGTAGTTCCCTCACTAGCGGGAGAACGGAGACCCAGTACTTC. This yields the protein CASSSLTSGRTETQYF.